Listed below are T cell receptor beta chains from one sample, sequenced in a study of cytomegalovirus exposure and HLA in healthy donors. TCRdb keeps only in-frame clones here, not all; method: immunoSEQ multiplex PCR. The sample records about 150,000 clones, around 84% being singletons. Sequenced sample: PBMCs. The receptors were gathered from a woman in her forties in good health and CMV-seropositive. The CDR3 runs from the conserved cysteine through the conserved F or W. The D gene is left open where the match is weak. Only part of the rows carry a size: once, few, many, or a class if the clone is expanded.

>TRBV11-2|NA|TRBJ1-5|NA
CASSLEATSNQPQHF
TGTGCCAGCAGCTTAGAGGCCACTAGCAATCAGCCCCAGCATTTT
>TRBV5-1|NA|TRBJ2-2|TRBD2
CASSPGGTNTGELFF
TGCGCCAGCAGCCCCGGGGGGACGAACACCGGGGAGCTGTTTTTT
>TRBV29-1|NA|TRBJ2-3|TRBD2
CSSGLAYDTQYF
TGCAGCTCCGGACTAGCATATGATACGCAGTATTTT
>TRBV7-2|NA|TRBJ2-7|TRBD2
CASSRGGGSSYEQYF
TGTGCCAGCAGCCGAGGTGGCGGGAGCTCCTACGAGCAGTACTTC
>TRBV7-9|once|TRBJ2-3|NA
CASSLTLPTDTQYF
TGTGCCAGCAGCTTAACCCTACCCACAGATACGCAGTATTTT
>TRBV29-1|NA|TRBJ2-3|TRBD2
CSAGLAGPTDTQYF
TGCAGCGCGGGACTAGCGGGTCCCACAGATACGCAGTATTTT
>TRBV2|NA|TRBJ1-4|NA
CASSQGTEKLFF
TGTGCCAGCAGCCAGGGAACTGAAAAACTGTTTTTT
>TRBV6-5|NA|TRBJ2-3|TRBD2
CASSMTSASTDTQYF
TGTGCCAGCAGTATGACTAGCGCTAGCACAGATACGCAGTATTTT
>TRBV30|NA|TRBJ2-5|NA
CAWSAVLRTVKETQYF
TGTGCCTGGAGTGCGGTACTCCGGACAGTGAAAGAGACCCAGTACTTC
>TRBV30|NA|TRBJ1-1|NA
CAWSEDTNTEAFF
TGTGCCTGGAGTGAGGACACAAACACTGAAGCTTTCTTT
>TRBV7-3|NA|TRBJ2-3|NA
CASSLTDSDTQYF
TGTGCCAGCAGCTTAACCGACAGTGATACGCAGTATTTT